Presented here are 11 T cell receptor beta chains from one specimen sequenced in a study of blood T cell repertoires in COVID-19. Generated by immunoSEQ multiplex PCR, the TCRdb table keeps only in-frame clones and is missing some. Of approximately 53,000 clones in the sample, roughly four fifths are singletons; the top ten hold 2.5% to 3.5%. The sequencing input was peripheral blood. The origin of the receptors is a woman aged 55-69 years with acute or convalescent COVID-19.

The chain joins TRBV3-1 (or the pseudogene TRBV3-2) to TRBJ2-2, with 9 bases fitting TRBD2. The CDR3 covers 18 residues. The germline V gene encodes CDR1 LGHDT and CDR2 YNNKEL (reference sequence). V gave up 1 base and J gave up 3 bases; unmatched junction bases: 9. CDR3 amino acids: CASSQVLGGGADTGELFF. The CDR3 nucleotides read TGTGCCAGCAGCCAAGTACTTGGCGGGGGGGCCGACACCGGGGAGCTGTTTTTT.

The chain joins TRBV10-3 to TRBJ1-1; D is perhaps TRBD1 (5 bases). CDR1 is ENHRY, CDR2 SYGVKD, per germline. The CDR3 extends over 16 amino acids. The germline V and J ends were trimmed by 6 bases and 1 base, with 18 bases remaining between them. CDR3 bases: TGTGCCATCAGACCAAAGACAGCGACCTGGAACACTGAAGCTTTCTTT. Residues: CAIRPKTATWNTEAFF.

This clone was seen a few times. V and J are TRBV6-1 and TRBJ1-1; tentative D call: TRBD1 (5 bases). This CDR3 region has 15 residues. The V gene's germline CDR1 is MNHNS and CDR2 SASEGT. V was trimmed by 5 bases and J by 5 bases, leaving 18 bases between them. The CDR3 nucleotides read TGTGCCAGCAGTCGGCCTGGGGGGATGAGAACTGAAGCTTTCTTT. Translation: CASSRPGGMRTEAFF.

The rearrangement uses TRBV11-2 and TRBJ2-5, with 7 bases lining up with TRBD2. The CDR3 is 13 amino acids. The ends lost 4 bases at V and 5 bases at J; junction bases unmatched: 4. Germline V gene data show CDR1 as SGHAT and CDR2 as FQNNGV. The CDR3 coding sequence is TGTGCCAGCAGCTACCTCGGGGGGGAGACCCAGTACTTC. This translates into CASSYLGGETQYF.

The V gene is TRBV5-1, the J gene TRBJ2-5; D not resolved. The germline V and J ends were trimmed by 0 bases and 5 bases, with 14 bases remaining between them. Germline lookup yields CDR1 SGHRS and CDR2 YFSETQ. The CDR3 spans 15 residues. CDR3 in amino acids: CASSLASISYETQYF. The CDR3 bases are TGCGCCAGCAGCTTGGCCTCTATATCCTATGAGACCCAGTACTTC.

The V and J genes are TRBV18 and TRBJ1-1; D uncertain. Trimming left V 5 bases short and J 1 base short, with 8 bases between. Germline CDR1 is KGHSH and CDR2 is LQKENI. The CDR3 runs to 13 residues. The DNA for the CDR3 is TGTGCCAGCTCAATCGAGAGGAACACTGAAGCTTTCTTT. Translating it yields CASSIERNTEAFF.

The chain combines TRBV13 with TRBJ1-1; 7 nucleotides match TRBD1. Trimming at V came to 5 bases and at J to 7 bases, leaving 7 bases not matched to a gene. The CDR3 consists of 13 residues. Germline V gene data show CDR1 as PRHDT and CDR2 as FYEKMQ (reference sequence). The CDR3 region is CASSRDSVSEAFF. CDR3 in DNA: TGTGCCAGCAGCCGGGACAGCGTGAGTGAAGCTTTCTTT.

In this sample, this clone turned up once. J is TRBJ1-1 and V is TRBV18; 8 positions match TRBD1. The CDR3 consists of 13 residues. Looked up from germline, CDR1 is KGHSH and CDR2 is LQKENI. With 6 bases clipped from V and 1 base from J, the junction kept 1 base outside the gene matches. CDR3 sequence reads: CASSGQANTEAFF. CDR3 nucleotides: TGTGCCAGCTCGGGACAGGCGAACACTGAAGCTTTCTTT.

This clone was recorded only once. V gene TRBV15 combines with J gene TRBJ2-7; D may be TRBD2 (6 bases). Looked up from germline, CDR1 is LNHNV and CDR2 is YYDKDF (reference sequence). V shed 0 bases and J shed 4 bases, with 16 bases lying between them. This CDR3 spans 16 amino acids. The CDR3 sequence: CATSRDLGGVGYEQYF. CDR3 coding DNA: TGTGCCACCAGCAGAGATCTAGGCGGGGTGGGATACGAGCAGTACTTC.

A note on this clone: Distinct nucleotide sequences in the sample also encode this CDR3. CDR3 sequence reads: CASSQDPRETQYF. As DNA, the CDR3 is TGTGCCAGCAGCCAAGATCCGCGAGAGACCCAGTACTTC. The chain recombines TRBV3-1 (or the pseudogene TRBV3-2) with TRBJ2-5; D unresolved. Germline CDR1 reads LGHDT; CDR2 reads YNNKEL (reference sequence). This CDR3 has 13 amino acids. The V end lost 0 bases, the J end lost 4 bases, and 6 bases lay between the germline ends.

Only one count was recorded for this clone. The rearrangement joins TRBV7-9 to TRBJ1-2; 7 nucleotides agree with TRBD1. J lost 5 bases, V lost 1 base, and 4 bases had no gene match. Germline V gene sequence: CDR1 SEHNR, CDR2 FQNEAQ (reference sequence). The length of the CDR3 is 14 residues. The CDR3 nucleotides are TGTGCCAGCAGCTTAGTTACAGGGGATTATGGCTACACCTTC. It specifies CASSLVTGDYGYTF.